The 14 T cell receptor beta chains in this list originate from one sample, sequenced in a study of blood T cell repertoires in COVID-19. Only in-frame clones appear in the TCRdb table, and some are missing; sequencing was by immunoSEQ multiplex PCR. In the table there are almost 200,000 clones, roughly 77% of which are singletons. The sample taken for sequencing was peripheral blood. These receptors all stem from a woman aged 40 to 50 with COVID-19, enrolled during active disease.

This chain links TRBV4-1 with TRBJ1-5; 7 bases align to TRBD1. Germline V gives CDR1 MGHRA, CDR2 YSYEKL. Losses at the gene ends were 0 bases for V and 2 bases for J; bases not matched to a gene: 7. The CDR3 consists of 17 residues. The CDR3 is CASSQDTIQGGNQPQHF. The CDR3 coding sequence is TGCGCCAGCAGCCAAGATACCATCCAGGGGGGCAATCAGCCCCAGCATTTT.

The chain links TRBV13 to TRBJ2-7; tentative D call: TRBD2 (6 bases). Germline V gives CDR1 PRHDT, CDR2 FYEKMQ (reference sequence). The CDR3 covers 15 residues. Trimming removed 6 bases from V and 4 bases from J, with 19 bases in between. DNA for the CDR3: TGTGCCAGCAGTGGGGACTTGCGAGGGATGTACGAGCAGTACTTC. Amino acids: CASSGDLRGMYEQYF.

V is TRBV24-1 and J is TRBJ2-7; TRBD2 might be the D (5 bases). The germline CDR1 and CDR2 sequences are KGHDR and SFDVKD. V lost 3 bases to trimming and J lost 6 bases, with 11 bases between them. The length of the CDR3 is 13 residues. The CDR3 DNA reads as TGTGCCACCAGTGATCCGGTCCGGGGCGAGCAGTACTTC. Protein product: CATSDPVRGEQYF.

This clone has just one count. This chain connects TRBV11-2 to TRBJ2-7, with TRBD1 identical over 7 bases. CDR1 SGHAT and CDR2 FQNNGV come from the germline V gene. This CDR3 contains 13 residues. V shed 5 bases, J shed 6 bases, and the junction held 7 bases outside the gene matches. As DNA, the CDR3 is TGTGCCAGCAGCCTCCGACAGGGCCGCGAGCAGTACTTC. Its protein is CASSLRQGREQYF. The complete variable domain, with remaining parts taken from reference TRBV11-2 and TRBJ2-7, reads EAGVAQSPRYKIIEKRQSVAFWCNPISGHATLYWYQQILGQGPKLLIQFQNNGVVDDSQLPKDRFSAERLKGVDSTLKIQPAKLEDSAVYLCASSLRQGREQYFGPGTRLTVT.

The rearrangement uses TRBV5-6 and TRBJ2-1; possible D gene TRBD1, 5 bases. The germline V gene encodes CDR1 SGHDT and CDR2 YYEEEE. V was pared by 7 bases and J by 2 bases, with 16 bases between. CDR3 length: 15 amino acids. The CDR3 loop is CASLRRQLTYNEQFF. In DNA form, the CDR3 reads TGTGCCAGCCTTCGACGACAGCTTACCTACAATGAGCAGTTCTTC.

The V call is TRBV18, the J call TRBJ2-4; the D gene is possibly TRBD2 (5 bases). This CDR3 is built from 14 residues. Per germline, CDR1 KGHSH and CDR2 LQKENI. The V and J ends lost 1 base and 4 bases respectively, with 8 bases between them. This chain's CDR3 is CASSPQGVKNIQYF. CDR3 DNA: TGTGCCAGCTCACCACAGGGAGTAAAAAACATTCAGTACTTC.

This clone was recorded a few times. This chain uses TRBV5-1 with TRBJ1-2, with 8 bases matching TRBD1. The CDR3 has 13 residues. Trimming cost V 4 bases and J 6 bases; bases outside gene matches: 5. Germline loops: CDR1 SGHRS, CDR2 YFSETQ. CDR3 residues: CASSGGQGDGYTF. CDR3 nucleotides: TGCGCCAGCAGCGGAGGACAGGGAGATGGCTACACCTTC.

This chain connects TRBV19 to TRBJ2-3; 7 nucleotides line up with TRBD2. The CDR3 has 15 residues. CDR1 and CDR2 from the germline V gene are LNHDA and SQIVND (reference sequence). Trimming took 4 bases from V and 1 from J; bases not matched to a gene: 5. The CDR3 sequence is CASSNERGRTDTQYF. The CDR3 DNA sequence: TGTGCCAGTAGTAATGAGCGGGGACGCACAGATACGCAGTATTTT. The whole variable domain, filled in from reference TRBV19 and TRBJ2-3, reads DGGITQSPKYLFRKEGQNVTLSCEQNLNHDAMYWYRQDPGQGLRLIYYSQIVNDFQKGDIAEGYSVSREKKESFPLTVTSAQKNPTAFYLCASSNERGRTDTQYFGPGTRLTVL.

The chain couples TRBV7-8 to TRBJ2-2; TRBD1 might be the D (6 bases). Germline CDR1 is SGHVS and CDR2 is FQNEAQ. The CDR3 is 15 amino acids. V was pared by 3 bases and J by 4 bases, with 12 bases between. CDR3 bases: TGTGCCAGCAGCTTGCAGGGGCCCAGCACCGGGGAGCTGTTTTTT. Its protein is CASSLQGPSTGELFF.

The CDR3 nucleotides read TGCGCCAGCAGCTTGTGGGGGGGGCCAGGCACAGATACGCAGTATTTT. It is translated as CASSLWGGPGTDTQYF. The chain carries TRBV5-1 and TRBJ2-3; tentative D call: TRBD2 (7 bases). Trimming removed 1 base at V and 1 base at J, with 13 bases between. This CDR3 contains 16 residues. In germline, CDR1 is SGHRS, CDR2 YFSETQ.

This clone has only a few counts. V and J are TRBV5-1 and TRBJ2-7, with no clear D. V lost 6 bases and J 2 bases, leaving 15 bases between the germline ends. Germline CDR1 reads SGHRS; CDR2 reads YFSETQ. The CDR3 contains 14 residues. The chain's CDR3 is CASNSDKPPYEQYF. Here the CDR3 DNA reads TGCGCCAGCAACTCCGACAAGCCGCCCTACGAGCAGTACTTC. Full variable domain (missing parts from reference TRBV5-1 and TRBJ2-7): KAGVTQTPRYLIKTRGQQVTLSCSPISGHRSVSWYQQTPGQGLQFLFEYFSETQRNKGNFPGRFSGRQFSNSRSEMNVSTLELGDSALYLCASNSDKPPYEQYFGPGTRLTVT.

The chain combines TRBV9 with TRBJ1-6; D possibly corresponds to TRBD1 (5 bases). Between the trimmed V and J ends, which lost 3 bases and 7 bases, there was a span of 14 bases. Germline-derived CDR1 and CDR2 are SGDLS and YYNGEE. The CDR3 length is 15 residues. CDR3 DNA: TGTGCCAGCAGCGGATCCGGGACTGGGAATTCACCCCTCCACTTT. Protein: CASSGSGTGNSPLHF. The complete variable domain, with remaining parts taken from reference TRBV9 and TRBJ1-6, reads DSGVTQTPKHLITATGQRVTLRCSPRSGDLSVYWYQQSLDQGLQFLIQYYNGEERAKGNILERFSAQQFPDLHSELNLSSLELGDSALYFCASSGSGTGNSPLHFGNGTRLTVT.

The chain carries TRBV18 and TRBJ2-5; possible D gene TRBD2, 6 bases. Looked up from germline, CDR1 is KGHSH and CDR2 is LQKENI. V shed 6 bases and J shed 2 bases, with 22 bases lying between them. This CDR3 is built from 17 residues. CDR3 region: CASSYRSGGPQQETQYF. CDR3 DNA: TGTGCCAGCTCCTACCGCTCCGGAGGGCCTCAACAAGAGACCCAGTACTTC.

This rearrangement joins TRBV7-2 to TRBJ2-3; maybe TRBD1 (5 bases). Germline-derived CDR1 and CDR2 are SGHTA and FQGNSA. The ends were cut back, 4 bases at V and 8 bases at J, with 13 bases in the middle. The CDR3 is made up of 13 amino acids. CDR3 sequence (DNA): TGTGCCAGCAGCTCAGCCCGTCAGGGTACGCAGTATTTT. As protein: CASSSARQGTQYF.